A single sample gave rise to the 23 T cell receptor beta chains below, sequenced in a study of regulatory T cells in long-lasting Graves disease. Through Arm-PCR of CDR3 regions and iRepertoire HTBI primers, TCR beta libraries were built. TCRdb re-called the multiplex PCR reads with MiXCR, one entry per CDR3 protein. The sample lists approximately 440,000 distinct CDR3 sequences, around 24% occurring once. The time point denotes: persistent/refractory GD, antithyroid drugs over 5 years with positive TRAb. With RNA extracted from PBMCs as input, the TCR library was made. Sequencing used peripheral blood mononuclear cells (PBMCs), obtained when the disease was refractory, from a patient treated with antithyroid drugs. Receptor source: a female donor with Graves disease.

J is TRBJ2-5 and V is TRBV12-3 or TRBV12-4; 13 bases match TRBD2. The CDR3 has 19 amino acids. Trimming removed 1 base from V and 2 bases from J; junction bases left unmatched: 10. CDR3 DNA: TGTGCCAGCAGTTTAGGACTAGCGGGAGGAGGATGGTGGCAAGAGACCCAGTACTTC. It encodes CASSLGLAGGGWWQETQYF.

V is TRBV7-9 and J is TRBJ1-4, with D unresolved. Trimming took off 1 base at V and 0 bases at J, with 6 bases between the two ends. The CDR3 length is 15 residues. Germline V gene lookup returns CDR1 SEHNR and CDR2 FQNEAQ (reference sequence). The CDR3 spells CASSLDGATNEKLFF. For the CDR3, the DNA is TGTGCCAGCAGCTTAGACGGAGCAACTAATGAAAAACTGTTTTTT.

The chain recombines TRBV5-5 with TRBJ1-1; 7 nucleotides align to TRBD1. Trimming removed 2 bases from V and 6 bases from J; junction bases left unmatched: 4. The CDR3 length is 13 residues. Germline CDR1 reads SGHKS; CDR2 reads YYEKEE (reference sequence). CDR3: CASSFPTGAEAFF. CDR3 bases: TGTGCCAGCAGCTTTCCCACAGGGGCTGAAGCTTTCTTT.

The CDR3 here is CASRPDSSPSYEQYF. As DNA, the CDR3 is TGTGCCAGCAGGCCGGACAGTTCGCCCTCCTACGAGCAGTACTTC. The V gene is TRBV6-1, the J gene TRBJ2-7, with TRBD1 as a possible D gene (6 bases). This CDR3 region has 15 residues. Between the trimmed V and J ends, which lost 6 bases and 0 bases, there was a span of 15 bases. CDR1 MNHNS and CDR2 SASEGT come from the germline V gene.

On this clonotype itself: At one of its ends the junction is not consistent with the germline gene, which may arise from a read error. The DNA of the CDR3 is TGTGCCAGCAGCCAAGATCTGACAGGGTCGCTCAAAAACACTCAGTACTTC. Translated, it gives CASSQDLTGSLKNTQYF. The V call is TRBV14, the J call TRBJ2-4; 7 bases agree with TRBD1. This CDR3 has 17 residues. Germline CDR1 is SGHDN and CDR2 is FVKESK.

The rearrangement uses TRBV10-3 and TRBJ1-1, with 9 bases aligning to TRBD1. The CDR3 sequence is 13 residues long. The J segment lost 10 bases and the V segment lost 5 bases, leaving 8 bases of the junction unmatched. From germline, CDR1 is ENHRY and CDR2 SYGVKD. The CDR3 nucleotides are TGTGCCATCAGTCAGGACAGGGGAGAGAGAGCTTTCTTT. Translated: CAISQDRGERAFF.

The chain combines TRBV7-2 with TRBJ2-7; either TRBD1 or TRBD2 may fit D (5 bases each). Trimming stripped 0 bases from V and 0 bases from J, with 9 bases between. CDR1 and CDR2 from the germline V gene are SGHTA and FQGNSA. The CDR3 runs to 15 residues. The CDR3 DNA sequence: TGTGCCAGCAGCTTAGCGATTGGGGGCTCCTACGAGCAGTACTTC. It yields the protein CASSLAIGGSYEQYF.

CDR3: CASSLDRGARTYEQYF. The CDR3 region has the DNA TGCGCCAGCAGCTTGGACAGGGGCGCACGAACCTACGAGCAGTACTTC. The chain is built from TRBV5-1 and TRBJ2-7, with 7 bases matching TRBD1. Germline V lookup: CDR1 SGHRS, CDR2 YFSETQ. The V segment lost 0 bases and the J segment 2 bases; nucleotides outside the gene matches: 8. This CDR3 is 16 amino acids long.

The J gene is TRBJ2-2, the V gene TRBV28; D is unclear. Per germline, CDR1 MDHEN and CDR2 SYDVKM. The CDR3 sequence is 13 residues long. The germline V and J ends were trimmed by 5 bases and 5 bases, with 9 bases remaining between them. The CDR3 region is CASSLDPTGELFF. CDR3 coding DNA: TGTGCCAGCAGTCTGGACCCAACCGGGGAGCTGTTTTTT.

This chain links TRBV7-2 with TRBJ1-1; possible D gene TRBD1, 6 bases. Trimming pared 1 base from V and 6 bases from J, leaving 18 bases between. The CDR3 spans 16 residues. Germline V CDR1 and CDR2: SGHTA, FQGNSA. The CDR3 DNA sequence: TGTGCCAGCAGCTTAGTTTGGGGGCGATCCAGCCCTGAAGCTTTCTTT. Its translation is CASSLVWGRSSPEAFF.

V is TRBV30 and J is TRBJ1-2; tentatively, D is TRBD1 (6 bases). The CDR3 is made up of 11 amino acids. The germline V gene encodes CDR1 GTSNPN and CDR2 SVGIG (reference sequence). CDR3 nucleotide sequence: TGTGCGTGGGGACAACCTCATGGCTACACCTTC. This encodes CAWGQPHGYTF.

The chain uses TRBV7-9 and TRBJ2-7, with 8 bases lining up with TRBD1. V was clipped by 6 bases and J by 2 bases; unmatched bases: 9. This CDR3 has 15 amino acids. Germline CDR1 and CDR2: SEHNR and FQNEAQ (reference sequence). CDR3 nucleotides: TGTGCCAGCAGTACGGACAGGGCGACCCCCTACGAGCAGTACTTC. Protein sequence: CASSTDRATPYEQYF.

This clonotype showed up many times. The rearrangement links TRBV12-3 or TRBV12-4 to TRBJ2-5, with D perhaps matching TRBD2 (5 bases). The CDR3 sequence is 14 residues long. The V and J ends lost 7 bases and 2 bases respectively, with 14 bases between them. CDR3 DNA sequence: TGTGCCAGCACCTTGGCGGGCCCTCAAGAGACCCAGTACTTC. Amino acid sequence: CASTLAGPQETQYF.

There are many counts of this clonotype. J is TRBJ1-1 and V is TRBV12-3 or TRBV12-4; D gene uncertain. V was trimmed by 3 bases and J by 1 base, leaving 9 bases between them. The CDR3 runs 14 residues. The CDR3 spells CASSFSVRNTEAFF. The DNA for the CDR3 is TGTGCCAGCAGTTTCTCGGTCAGGAACACTGAAGCTTTCTTT.

In regard to this clonotype: Since a much larger clone is just one base distant, this may be a read error. CDR3 DNA sequence: TGTGCCAGCAGCTTAGAGCCTTCTAACTGTGGCTACACCTTC. This sequence encodes CASSLEPSNCGYTF. This sequence joins TRBV7-2 and TRBJ1-2, with D hard to call. The germline V gene encodes CDR1 SGHTA and CDR2 FQGNSA. The CDR3 covers 14 residues.

Comments on this clonotype: Since a much larger clone is just one base distant, this may be a read error. Without the conserved terminal phenylalanine or tryptophan, this CDR3 likely stems from a read error. The chain links TRBV29-1 to TRBJ1-2; tentatively, D is TRBD1 (5 bases). The CDR3 sequence is 15 residues long. The germline V and J ends were trimmed by 7 bases and 4 bases, with 22 bases remaining between them. Looked up from germline, CDR1 is SQVTM and CDR2 is ANQGSEA. For the CDR3, the DNA is TGCAGCGCCCAGGGTTTGGTAGTCGGTGTCTATGGCTACACCCTC. Its translation: CSAQGLVVGVYGYTL.

The genes are TRBV25-1 and TRBJ1-4; TRBD1 matches at 7 bases. This CDR3 region has 16 residues. CDR1 and CDR2 (germline): MGHDK, SYGVNS. Trimming removed 5 bases from V and 4 bases from J; junction bases left unmatched: 10. CDR3 loop: CASSRPATGRNEKLFF. DNA of the CDR3: TGTGCCAGCAGTCGACCCGCGACAGGGCGTAATGAAAAACTGTTTTTT.

This clonotype was seen more than once but under ten times. CDR3 loop: CASSPLLMRGHYGYTF. CDR3 nucleotides: TGTGCCAGCAGTCCCCTCCTGATGAGGGGGCACTATGGCTACACCTTC. The V gene is TRBV27, the J gene TRBJ1-2; 7 bases map to TRBD1. Looked up from germline, CDR1 is MNHEY and CDR2 is SMNVEV (reference sequence). This CDR3 comprises 16 residues. The trim removed 5 bases at V and 3 bases at J, leaving 12 bases unmatched.

This sequence joins TRBV27 and TRBJ2-2, with D maybe TRBD1 (5 bases). Germline CDR1 and CDR2: MNHEY and SMNVEV (reference sequence). Trimming took 5 bases from V and 4 from J, leaving 11 bases between them. The length of the CDR3 is 14 residues. CDR3 loop: CASSPRQFTGELFF. The CDR3 DNA is TGTGCCAGCAGTCCCAGACAGTTCACCGGGGAGCTGTTTTTT.

This rearrangement joins TRBV5-1 to TRBJ1-6; 8 bases map to TRBD1. This CDR3 has 15 residues. Unmatched junction bases numbered 6, after V lost 4 bases and J lost 6 bases. The V gene's germline CDR1 is SGHRS and CDR2 YFSETQ. CDR3 coding DNA: TGCGCCAGCAGCGGAATACAGGGGGGTAATTCACCCCTCCACTTT. Its protein is CASSGIQGGNSPLHF.

This clonotype has just a few counts. The chain has TRBV5-1 and TRBJ2-1, with D possibly matching TRBD2 (6 bases). Germline V gene sequence: CDR1 SGHRS, CDR2 YFSETQ. The CDR3 is made up of 13 amino acids. V dropped 4 bases and J dropped 10 bases, with 15 bases sitting between them. The chain's CDR3 is CASSGWGEREQFF. The CDR3, as DNA: TGCGCCAGCAGCGGATGGGGGGAGCGGGAGCAGTTCTTC.

The chain recombines TRBV7-2 with TRBJ1-1; 8 nucleotides align to TRBD1. The germline V gene encodes CDR1 SGHTA and CDR2 FQGNSA. The CDR3 has 14 residues. With V trimmed by 9 bases and J by 6 bases, 12 bases remained unmatched. CDR3 nucleotides: TGTGCCAGAGGGTCTGAAACAGGGGGACCTGAAGCTTTCTTT. Translated: CARGSETGGPEAFF.

Only a few counts were recorded for this clonotype. The rearrangement links TRBV3-1 to TRBJ2-7; no clear D gene. Per the germline V gene, CDR1 is LGHDT and CDR2 is YNNKEL (reference sequence). The CDR3 extends over 15 amino acids. V was cut by 1 base and J by 1 base, with 11 bases left in between. CDR3 bases: TGTGCCAGCAGCCAAGTCCCAGGAACATCCTACGAGCAGTACTTC. This sequence encodes CASSQVPGTSYEQYF.